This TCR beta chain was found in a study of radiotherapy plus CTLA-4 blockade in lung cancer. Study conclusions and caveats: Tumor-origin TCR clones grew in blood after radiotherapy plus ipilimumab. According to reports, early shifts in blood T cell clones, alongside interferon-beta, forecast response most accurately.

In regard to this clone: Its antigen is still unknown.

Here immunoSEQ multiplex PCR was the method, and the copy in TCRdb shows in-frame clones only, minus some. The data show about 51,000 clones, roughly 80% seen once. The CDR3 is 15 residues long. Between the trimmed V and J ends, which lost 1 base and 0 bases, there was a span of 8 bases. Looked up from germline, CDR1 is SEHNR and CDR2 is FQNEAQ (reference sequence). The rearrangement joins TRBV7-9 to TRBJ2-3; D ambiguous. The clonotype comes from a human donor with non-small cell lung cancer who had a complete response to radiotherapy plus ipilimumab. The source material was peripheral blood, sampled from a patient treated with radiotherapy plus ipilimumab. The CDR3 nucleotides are TGTGCCAGCAGCTTAGGACACCCAAGCACAGATACGCAGTATTTT. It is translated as CASSLGHPSTDTQYF.